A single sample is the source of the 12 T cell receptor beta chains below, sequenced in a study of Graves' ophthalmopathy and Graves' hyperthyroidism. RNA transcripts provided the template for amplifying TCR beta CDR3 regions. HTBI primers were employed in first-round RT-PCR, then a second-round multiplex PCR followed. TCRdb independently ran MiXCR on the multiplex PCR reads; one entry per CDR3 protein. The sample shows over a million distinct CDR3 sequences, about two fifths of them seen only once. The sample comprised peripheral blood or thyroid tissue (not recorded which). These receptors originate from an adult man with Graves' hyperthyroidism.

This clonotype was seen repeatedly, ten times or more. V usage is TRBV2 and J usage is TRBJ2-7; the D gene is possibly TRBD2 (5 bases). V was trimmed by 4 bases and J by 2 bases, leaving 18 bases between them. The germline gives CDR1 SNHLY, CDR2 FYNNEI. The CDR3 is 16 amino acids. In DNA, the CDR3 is TGTGCCAGCAGTGCGGGGTCGAGAAGGGATCCCTACGAGCAGTACTTC. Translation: CASSAGSRRDPYEQYF.

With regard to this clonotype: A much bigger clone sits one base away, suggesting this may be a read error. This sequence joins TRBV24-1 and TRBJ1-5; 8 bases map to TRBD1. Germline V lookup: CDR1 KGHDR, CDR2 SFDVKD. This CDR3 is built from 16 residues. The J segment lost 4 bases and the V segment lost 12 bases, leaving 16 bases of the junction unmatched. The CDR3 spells CAGSPSGTGLNQPQHF. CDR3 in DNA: TGTGCCGGCAGCCCCTCCGGGACAGGCCTGAATCAGCCCCAGCATTTT.

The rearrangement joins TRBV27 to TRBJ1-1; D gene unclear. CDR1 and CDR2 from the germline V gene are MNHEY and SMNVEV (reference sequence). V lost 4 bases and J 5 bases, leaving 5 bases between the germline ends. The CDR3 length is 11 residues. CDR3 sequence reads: CASSSKTEAFF. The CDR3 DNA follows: TGTGCCAGCAGTTCTAAGACTGAAGCTTTCTTT.

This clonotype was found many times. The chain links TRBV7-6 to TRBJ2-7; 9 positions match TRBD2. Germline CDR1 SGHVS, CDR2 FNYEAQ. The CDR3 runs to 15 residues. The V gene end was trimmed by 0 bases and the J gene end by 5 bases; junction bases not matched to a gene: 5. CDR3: CASSLARTSVDEQYF. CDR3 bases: TGTGCCAGCAGCTTAGCTAGGACTAGCGTGGACGAGCAGTACTTC.

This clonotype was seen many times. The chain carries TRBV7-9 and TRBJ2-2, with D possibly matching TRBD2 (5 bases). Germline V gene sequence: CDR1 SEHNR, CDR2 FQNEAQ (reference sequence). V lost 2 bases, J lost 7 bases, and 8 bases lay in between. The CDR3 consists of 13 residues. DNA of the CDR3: TGTGCCAGCAGCTTAATCGGGGACGGGGAGCTGTTTTTT. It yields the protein CASSLIGDGELFF.

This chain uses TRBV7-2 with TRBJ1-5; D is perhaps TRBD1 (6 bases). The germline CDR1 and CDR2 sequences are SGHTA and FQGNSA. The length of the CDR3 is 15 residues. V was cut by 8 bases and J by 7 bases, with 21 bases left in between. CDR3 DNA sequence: TGTGCCAGCTCACAAGCCTCGGGGGCGGGGCAGCCCCAGCATTTT. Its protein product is CASSQASGAGQPQHF.

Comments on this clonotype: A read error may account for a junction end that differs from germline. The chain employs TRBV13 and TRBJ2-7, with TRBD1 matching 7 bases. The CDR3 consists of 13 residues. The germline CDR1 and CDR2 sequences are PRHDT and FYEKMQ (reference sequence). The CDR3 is CASSLDGVGQWDF. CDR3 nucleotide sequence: TGTGCCAGCAGCTTAGATGGTGTGGGACAGTGGGACTTC.

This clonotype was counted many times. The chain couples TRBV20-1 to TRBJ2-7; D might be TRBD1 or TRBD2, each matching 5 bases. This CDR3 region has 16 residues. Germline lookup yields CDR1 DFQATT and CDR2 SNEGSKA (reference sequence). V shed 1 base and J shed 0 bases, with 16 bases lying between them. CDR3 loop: CSARGAWDPSSYEQYF. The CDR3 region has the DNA TGCAGTGCTAGAGGGGCCTGGGACCCGAGCTCCTACGAGCAGTACTTC.

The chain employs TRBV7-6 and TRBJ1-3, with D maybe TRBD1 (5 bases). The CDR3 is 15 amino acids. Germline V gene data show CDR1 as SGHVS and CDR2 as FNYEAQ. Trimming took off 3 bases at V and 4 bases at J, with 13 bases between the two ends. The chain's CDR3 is CASSLGEGPGNTIYF. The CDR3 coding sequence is TGTGCCAGCAGCTTGGGGGAGGGACCAGGAAACACCATATATTTT.

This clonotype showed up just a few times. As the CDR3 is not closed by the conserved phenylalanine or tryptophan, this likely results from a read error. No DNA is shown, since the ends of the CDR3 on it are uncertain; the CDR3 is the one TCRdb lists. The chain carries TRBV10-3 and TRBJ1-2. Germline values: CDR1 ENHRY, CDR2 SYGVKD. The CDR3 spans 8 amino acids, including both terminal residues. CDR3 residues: CATTLGAG.

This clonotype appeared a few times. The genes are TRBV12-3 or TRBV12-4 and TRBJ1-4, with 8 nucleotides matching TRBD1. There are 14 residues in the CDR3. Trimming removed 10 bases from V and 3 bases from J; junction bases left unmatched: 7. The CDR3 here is CAIGQGQANEKLFF. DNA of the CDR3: TGTGCCATCGGACAGGGACAAGCTAATGAAAAACTGTTTTTT.

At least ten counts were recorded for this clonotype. The CDR3 protein is CASSVETGPGGEQYF. The DNA for the CDR3 is TGTGCCAGCAGCGTAGAGACAGGGCCAGGGGGGGAGCAGTACTTC. The genes are TRBV9 and TRBJ2-7; D is perhaps TRBD1 (7 bases). The CDR3 spans 15 residues. V was cut by 0 bases and J by 7 bases, with 17 bases left in between. CDR1 SGDLS and CDR2 YYNGEE come from the germline V gene.